The 12 T cell receptor beta chains below come from one sample, sequenced in a study of CD8 T cells in ankylosing spondylitis. One entry per CDR3 protein results from TCRdb running MiXCR on the 5' RACE reads. The table records 200,000 to 250,000 distinct CDR3 sequences, roughly 10% of them present only once. Sequencing input: blood, either unsorted or a sorted T cell fraction (not recorded which). The origin of the receptors is a male donor with ankylosing spondylitis or in good health (not recorded which).

The genes are TRBV11-2 and TRBJ2-7; no clear D gene. This CDR3 comprises 11 residues. V was clipped by 2 bases and J by 8 bases, with 7 bases between them. Germline CDR1 SGHAT, CDR2 FQNNGV. In DNA form, the CDR3 reads TGTGCCAGCAGCTTAATCAGTAAGCAGTACTTC. It is translated as CASSLISKQYF.

This clonotype was counted many times. The genes are TRBV5-1 and TRBJ1-2; tentative D call: TRBD1 (5 bases). The CDR3 covers 15 residues. Germline V lookup: CDR1 SGHRS, CDR2 YFSETQ. Trimming took off 4 bases at V and 7 bases at J, with 20 bases between the two ends. CDR3 bases: TGCGCCAGCAGCCTTGTACCAGGGTATTTTGGTGGCTACACCTTC. This sequence encodes CASSLVPGYFGGYTF.

This clonotype turned up a few times. V gene TRBV11-2 combines with J gene TRBJ2-7, with TRBD1 matching over 7 bases. V lost 5 bases to trimming and J lost 7 bases; unmatched junction nucleotides: 8. The length of the CDR3 is 13 residues. In germline, CDR1 is SGHAT, CDR2 FQNNGV. The CDR3 nucleotides are TGTGCCAGCAGCCTCGACAGGGTTGGGGAGCAGTACTTC. Translating it yields CASSLDRVGEQYF.

This clonotype was seen ten or more times. The chain has TRBV5-1 and TRBJ1-4, with a tentative D call TRBD1 (5 bases). Trimming took 4 bases from V and 2 from J, leaving 12 bases between them. CDR1 and CDR2 (germline): SGHRS, YFSETQ. This CDR3 spans 15 amino acids. CDR3: CASSRDGATNEKLFF. Here the CDR3 DNA reads TGCGCCAGCAGCCGGGATGGGGCTACTAATGAAAAACTGTTTTTT.

In this sample, this clonotype turned up many times. This chain links TRBV20-1 with TRBJ2-3, with D tentatively TRBD2 (5 bases). Germline values: CDR1 DFQATT, CDR2 SNEGSKA (reference sequence). CDR3 length equals 16 residues. Trimming left V 5 bases short and J 1 base short, with 19 bases between. The CDR3 is CSAGAIRGSGTDTQYF. The CDR3 DNA is TGCAGTGCTGGCGCGATCCGGGGATCGGGCACAGATACGCAGTATTTT.

This clonotype was counted ten times or more. The chain has TRBV5-1 and TRBJ2-1, with TRBD2 matching 12 bases. This CDR3 comprises 15 residues. Unmatched junction bases numbered 2, after V lost 3 bases and J lost 4 bases. Germline CDR1 and CDR2: SGHRS and YFSETQ. DNA for the CDR3: TGCGCCAGCAGCTCTAGCGGGAGGGGTTACAATGAGCAGTTCTTC. Its translation: CASSSSGRGYNEQFF. Filled out from reference TRBV5-1 and TRBJ2-1, the complete variable domain reads KAGVTQTPRYLIKTRGQQVTLSCSPISGHRSVSWYQQTPGQGLQFLFEYFSETQRNKGNFPGRFSGRQFSNSRSEMNVSTLELGDSALYLCASSSSGRGYNEQFFGPGTRLTVL.

This clonotype was detected many times. The chain combines TRBV5-1 with TRBJ2-1; TRBD1 matches 8 bases. After removal of 0 bases from V and 5 bases from J, the junction contained 4 bases not matched to a gene. The CDR3 spans 15 residues. Germline assignment: CDR1 SGHRS and CDR2 YFSETQ. This CDR3 reads CASSLDRGAHNEQFF. CDR3 DNA: TGCGCCAGCAGCTTGGACAGGGGGGCCCACAATGAGCAGTTCTTC.

In its sample, this clonotype was seen a few times. The V and J genes are TRBV28 and TRBJ2-5, with 7 bases matching TRBD1. This CDR3 spans 15 amino acids. V lost 7 bases to trimming and J lost 3 bases; unmatched junction nucleotides: 11. CDR1 and CDR2 (germline): MDHEN, SYDVKM. CDR3 sequence (DNA): TGTGCCAGCAATGATGTAACAGGGGTGGAAGAGACCCAGTACTTC. Translation: CASNDVTGVEETQYF. Full variable domain (rest looked up from reference TRBV28 and TRBJ2-5): DVKVTQSSRYLVKRTGEKVFLECVQDMDHENMFWYRQDPGLGLRLIYFSYDVKMKEKGDIPEGYSVSREKKERFSLILESASTNQTSMYLCASNDVTGVEETQYFGPGTRLLVL.

This clonotype has a count of ten or more. The chain joins TRBV29-1 to TRBJ1-2; D is undetermined. Germline-derived CDR1 and CDR2 are SQVTM and ANQGSEA. V lost 4 bases, J lost 5 bases, and 17 bases lay in between. This CDR3 region has 14 residues. The CDR3 region has the DNA TGCAGCGTTGCCACCCGTGGTTTCGCGTATGGCTACACCTTC. It translates to CSVATRGFAYGYTF. The entire variable domain, with the rest obtained from reference TRBV29-1 and TRBJ1-2, is as follows: SAVISQKPSRDICQRGTSLTIQCQVDSQVTMMFWYRQQPGQSLTLIATANQGSEATYESGFVIDKFPISRPNLTFSTLTVSNMSPEDSSIYLCSVATRGFAYGYTFGSGTRLTVV.

This chain uses TRBV18 with TRBJ2-7; no reliable D call. CDR3 size: 14 residues. Germline CDR1 is KGHSH and CDR2 is LQKENI. The germline V and J ends were trimmed by 5 bases and 2 bases, with 13 bases remaining between them. CDR3 sequence reads: CASSSELIPYEQYF. The CDR3 bases are TGTGCCAGCTCAAGCGAGTTGATCCCCTACGAGCAGTACTTC.

Ten or more counts support this clonotype. The genes are TRBV5-1 and TRBJ1-2; 7 bases are a match to TRBD1. CDR3 length: 13 amino acids. CDR1 and CDR2 (germline): SGHRS, YFSETQ. Trimming took 4 bases from V and 4 from J; bases not matched to a gene: 4. CDR3: CASSRDRSYGYTF. CDR3 bases: TGCGCCAGCAGCCGGGACAGAAGCTATGGCTACACCTTC.

This clonotype was seen ten or more times. DNA for the CDR3: TGTGCCACCAGTGTAGGGAAACTGGGCACCGGGGAGCTGTTTTTT. Translating gives CATSVGKLGTGELFF. J is TRBJ2-2 and V is TRBV24-1; D remains ambiguous. The CDR3 is 15 amino acids. V lost 5 bases to trimming and J lost 4 bases, with 13 bases between them. Germline V gene data show CDR1 as KGHDR and CDR2 as SFDVKD.